Following are 28 T cell receptor beta chains from one sample sequenced in a study of shared clonotypes between healthy human individuals. Profiled with immunoSEQ multiplex PCR; TCRdb holds only in-frame clones, not every one. The sample lists 1.6 million or so clones; 98% to 99% were seen once. Material: naive CD4+ T cells sorted from blood. Subset: CD45RA+ positively selected. The receptors come from a man aged 25 to 40 in good health.

The chain couples TRBV25-1 to TRBJ1-3, with no clear D. The germline V and J ends were trimmed by 1 base and 0 bases, with 7 bases remaining between them. Germline CDR1 MGHDK, CDR2 SYGVNS. This CDR3 spans 15 amino acids. CDR3 in DNA: TGTGCCAGCAGTGAATTAGGGAGCTCTGGAAACACCATATATTTT. This translates into CASSELGSSGNTIYF. Combining the CDR3 with reference TRBV25-1 and TRBJ1-3 gives the whole variable domain EADIYQTPRYLVIGTGKKITLECSQTMGHDKMYWYQQDPGMELHLIHYSYGVNSTEKGDLSSESTVSRIRTEHFPLTLESARPSHTSQYLCASSELGSSGNTIYFGEGSWLTVV.

V is TRBV6-1 and J is TRBJ2-1; 9 bases match TRBD2. The CDR3 loop spans 14 amino acids. Germline lookup yields CDR1 MNHNS and CDR2 SASEGT. After removal of 7 bases from V and 10 bases from J, the junction contained 11 bases not matched to a gene. DNA of the CDR3: TGTGCCAGCAAACTAGCGGGCCCTCTCGTAGAGCAGTTCTTC. It codes for CASKLAGPLVEQFF.

J is TRBJ2-7 and V is TRBV4-1; D is perhaps TRBD2 (5 bases). Germline V gene lookup returns CDR1 MGHRA and CDR2 YSYEKL. The CDR3 sequence is 18 residues long. Between the trimmed V and J ends, which lost 1 base and 2 bases, there was a span of 21 bases. The CDR3 loop is CASSQVGSSWRAPYEQYF. The CDR3 DNA reads TGCGCCAGCAGCCAAGTGGGGAGCTCCTGGCGGGCGCCCTACGAGCAGTACTTC.

The chain combines TRBV5-1 with TRBJ2-5, with D perhaps TRBD1 (6 bases). Trimming removed 1 base at V and 12 bases at J, with 16 bases between. The length of the CDR3 is 13 residues. Germline V gene sequence: CDR1 SGHRS, CDR2 YFSETQ. DNA of the CDR3: TGCGCCAGCAGCTTGCCACTTACAGGGACGAAGTACTTC. This gives the protein CASSLPLTGTKYF.

V gene TRBV6-1 combines with J gene TRBJ1-2; no definite D call. With 7 bases removed from V and 4 bases from J, the gap between germline ends came to 10 bases. The CDR3 length is 12 residues. Germline loops: CDR1 MNHNS, CDR2 SASEGT. The CDR3 sequence: CASNGRLYGYTF. For the CDR3, the DNA is TGTGCCAGCAACGGCAGACTCTATGGCTACACCTTC.

V and J are TRBV28 and TRBJ2-7, with TRBD1 as a possible D gene (7 bases). Germline values: CDR1 MDHEN, CDR2 SYDVKM. This CDR3 is 13 amino acids long. Trimming removed 8 bases at V and 2 bases at J, with 13 bases between. In DNA, the CDR3 is TGTGCCAGCGGGCAGGGGGGCCCCTACGAGCAGTACTTC. Residues: CASGQGGPYEQYF.

This CDR3 reads CAISELGPSYNEQFF. CDR3 sequence (DNA): TGTGCCATCAGTGAGTTAGGACCATCCTACAATGAGCAGTTCTTC. This sequence joins TRBV10-3 and TRBJ2-1; no clear D. The CDR3 spans 15 residues. The ends were cut back, 1 base at V and 1 base at J, with 8 bases in the middle. Germline loops: CDR1 ENHRY, CDR2 SYGVKD.

This clone was observed once. This chain connects TRBV19 to TRBJ2-4; no clear D gene. The V and J ends lost 8 bases and 4 bases respectively, with 6 bases between them. This CDR3 comprises 11 residues. Germline CDR1 LNHDA, CDR2 SQIVND (reference sequence). The CDR3 coding sequence is TGTGCCAGTTCAACAAAAAACATTCAGTACTTC. It is translated as CASSTKNIQYF.

In its sample, this clone was seen once. The chain joins TRBV6-5 to TRBJ2-2; D gene uncertain. Trimming left V 6 bases short and J 1 base short, with 9 bases between. The germline V gene has CDR1 MNHEY and CDR2 SVGAGI. CDR3 length: 14 amino acids. This CDR3 is CASRLGKNTGELFF. CDR3 DNA: TGTGCCAGCAGATTAGGGAAGAACACCGGGGAGCTGTTTTTT.

The rearrangement uses TRBV6-4 and TRBJ2-3, with D unclear. CDR3 length: 11 amino acids. V gave up 10 bases and J gave up 6 bases, with 11 bases separating them. The germline V gene encodes CDR1 MRHNA and CDR2 SNTAGT. The CDR3 DNA reads TGTGCCACCAAATTCCTGGATACGCAGTATTTT. Amino acid sequence: CATKFLDTQYF.

The genes are TRBV5-1 and TRBJ2-1; D possibly matches TRBD1 or TRBD2 (7 bases each). V was trimmed by 4 bases and J by 0 bases, leaving 14 bases between them. Germline V gene lookup returns CDR1 SGHRS and CDR2 YFSETQ. The CDR3 runs to 16 residues. This CDR3 is CASSDPRGGSYNEQFF. The CDR3 DNA reads TGCGCCAGCAGCGACCCCAGGGGGGGCTCCTACAATGAGCAGTTCTTC.

In this sample, this clone turned up once. The same CDR3 can be traced to other DNA sequences in this sample. The chain carries TRBV7-2 and TRBJ2-3; the match to TRBD2 covers 8 bases. The germline V gene has CDR1 SGHTA and CDR2 FQGNSA. V lost 1 base and J lost 8; bases outside the gene matches: 8. This CDR3 has 15 amino acids. The CDR3 is CASSLELAGGGTQYF. CDR3 DNA: TGTGCCAGCAGCTTAGAGCTAGCGGGCGGAGGTACGCAGTATTTT.

CDR3: CASSLGDRGYNEQFF. The CDR3 nucleotides are TGTGCCAGCAGCCTCGGGGACAGGGGCTACAATGAGCAGTTCTTC. V gene TRBV7-2 combines with J gene TRBJ2-1; 10 nucleotides agree with TRBD1. V lost 5 bases to trimming and J lost 3 bases; unmatched junction nucleotides: 4. This CDR3 is 15 amino acids long. CDR1 is SGHTA and CDR2 is FQGNSA in the germline V gene.

The chain carries TRBV9 and TRBJ2-1, with no clear D. Germline CDR1 SGDLS, CDR2 YYNGEE. The germline V and J ends were trimmed by 0 bases and 8 bases, with 21 bases remaining between them. This CDR3 contains 17 residues. The CDR3 DNA sequence: TGTGCCAGCAGCGTAGACTCTCACCCGGAGACCTCAGATGAGCAGTTCTTC. Translated: CASSVDSHPETSDEQFF.

The chain employs TRBV5-1 and TRBJ2-7; D ambiguous. Germline CDR1 SGHRS, CDR2 YFSETQ. The CDR3 has 17 amino acids. Trimming took 3 bases from V and 3 from J, leaving 22 bases between them. CDR3 coding DNA: TGCGCCAGCAGCTACGCGAGATGGGCAGATTCTTACTACGAGCAGTACTTC. It is translated as CASSYARWADSYYEQYF. The entire variable domain, with the rest obtained from reference TRBV5-1 and TRBJ2-7, is as follows: KAGVTQTPRYLIKTRGQQVTLSCSPISGHRSVSWYQQTPGQGLQFLFEYFSETQRNKGNFPGRFSGRQFSNSRSEMNVSTLELGDSALYLCASSYARWADSYYEQYFGPGTRLTVT.

The chain links TRBV28 to TRBJ2-1, with D uncertain. The V end lost 4 bases, the J end lost 3 bases, and 13 bases lay between the germline ends. Germline V gene data show CDR1 as MDHEN and CDR2 as SYDVKM. The CDR3 length is 15 residues. In DNA form, the CDR3 reads TGTGCCAGCAGTTGGTTTGGTTTCCTCTACAATGAGCAGTTCTTC. Residues: CASSWFGFLYNEQFF. The full variable domain, completed using reference TRBV28 and TRBJ2-1, is DVKVTQSSRYLVKRTGEKVFLECVQDMDHENMFWYRQDPGLGLRLIYFSYDVKMKEKGDIPEGYSVSREKKERFSLILESASTNQTSMYLCASSWFGFLYNEQFFGPGTRLTVL.

Worth noting for this clone: The same CDR3 also results from other DNA sequences found in this sample. CDR3 loop: CASSPGQRTSTDTQYF. CDR3 DNA sequence: TGTGCCAGCAGCCCGGGGCAACGGACTAGCACAGATACGCAGTATTTT. This chain joins TRBV5-4 and TRBJ2-3; D is tentatively TRBD1 or TRBD2 (5 bases each). V gave up 4 bases and J gave up 0 bases, with 15 bases separating them. Germline CDR1 and CDR2: SGHNT and YYREEE (reference sequence). This CDR3 is 16 amino acids long.

V and J are TRBV7-9 and TRBJ2-2; maybe TRBD1 (5 bases). Trimming shortened V by 3 bases and J by 4 bases, and 6 bases separated the two germline ends. This CDR3 is 13 amino acids long. The germline V gene encodes CDR1 SEHNR and CDR2 FQNEAQ (reference sequence). This chain's CDR3 is CASSFRATGELFF. DNA of the CDR3: TGTGCCAGCAGCTTCAGGGCCACCGGGGAGCTGTTTTTT.

This chain links TRBV11-2 with TRBJ2-7, with 10 bases aligning to TRBD1. CDR1 is SGHAT and CDR2 is FQNNGV in the germline V gene. This CDR3 has 15 residues. Trimming removed 3 bases from V and 2 bases from J; junction bases left unmatched: 4. CDR3 protein: CASSFQTGGPYEQYF. The DNA for the CDR3 is TGTGCCAGCAGCTTTCAGACAGGGGGCCCCTACGAGCAGTACTTC.

This chain uses TRBV6-5 with TRBJ1-2; a possible D gene is TRBD1 (5 bases). The germline V and J ends were trimmed by 0 bases and 3 bases, with 14 bases remaining between them. The germline V gene has CDR1 MNHEY and CDR2 SVGAGI. This CDR3 has 16 residues. The CDR3 DNA reads as TGTGCCAGCAGTTACTCCCGCGGAGGGGAGTACTATGGCTACACCTTC. Its protein is CASSYSRGGEYYGYTF.

J is TRBJ1-4 and V is TRBV25-1, with a possible D match to TRBD1 (5 bases). Trimming stripped 5 bases from V and 3 bases from J, with 10 bases between. CDR3 length: 14 residues. CDR1 and CDR2 (germline): MGHDK, SYGVNS. The CDR3, as DNA: TGTGCCAGCAGTCCCCAGGGAGCTAATGAAAAACTGTTTTTT. Translated: CASSPQGANEKLFF.

V gene TRBV5-8 combines with J gene TRBJ2-1, with D unclear. This CDR3 spans 16 amino acids. Germline V gene lookup returns CDR1 SGHTS and CDR2 YDEGEE. V was clipped by 4 bases and J by 3 bases, with 17 bases between them. The CDR3 nucleotides read TGTGCCAGCAGCCACGCAAAAACAGTCTTCTACAATGAGCAGTTCTTC. It codes for CASSHAKTVFYNEQFF. Full variable domain (missing parts from reference TRBV5-8 and TRBJ2-1): EAGVTQSPTHLIKTRGQQATLRCSPISGHTSVYWYQQALGLGLQFLLWYDEGEERNRGNFPPRFSGRQFPNYSSELNVNALELEDSALYLCASSHAKTVFYNEQFFGPGTRLTVL.

The rearrangement uses TRBV5-1 and TRBJ2-2; D perhaps matches TRBD1 (6 bases). Trimming took 0 bases from V and 3 from J, leaving 24 bases between them. Germline V gene sequence: CDR1 SGHRS, CDR2 YFSETQ. The CDR3 spans 20 residues. In DNA form, the CDR3 reads TGCGCCAGCAGCTTGGACCCTGACAGGCCCTCGTTGAAATACACCGGGGAGCTGTTTTTT. Protein: CASSLDPDRPSLKYTGELFF. The whole variable domain, filled in from reference TRBV5-1 and TRBJ2-2, reads KAGVTQTPRYLIKTRGQQVTLSCSPISGHRSVSWYQQTPGQGLQFLFEYFSETQRNKGNFPGRFSGRQFSNSRSEMNVSTLELGDSALYLCASSLDPDRPSLKYTGELFFGEGSRLTVL.

The V call is TRBV10-3, the J call TRBJ2-7; 9 bases match TRBD2. Germline loops: CDR1 ENHRY, CDR2 SYGVKD. The trim removed 2 bases at V and 2 bases at J, leaving 10 bases unmatched. This CDR3 contains 17 residues. CDR3 in amino acids: CAISEPGASGDTYEQYF. The CDR3 coding sequence is TGTGCCATCAGTGAGCCAGGAGCTAGCGGGGATACCTACGAGCAGTACTTC.

This clone showed up just once. The chain links TRBV20-1 to TRBJ2-7; D gene ambiguous. V was clipped by 6 bases and J by 6 bases, with 12 bases between them. There are 11 residues in the CDR3. CDR1 DFQATT and CDR2 SNEGSKA come from the germline V gene (reference sequence). CDR3 DNA sequence: TGCAGTGCGAGATTTATATCCGAGCAGTACTTC. Protein: CSARFISEQYF.

The chain recombines TRBV5-1 with TRBJ2-3; the D gene is possibly TRBD1 (5 bases). Germline V lookup: CDR1 SGHRS, CDR2 YFSETQ. V shed 4 bases and J shed 5 bases, with 14 bases lying between them. The CDR3 consists of 14 residues. DNA for the CDR3: TGCGCCAGCAGCCCCCCAACCCAGGGAGATACGCAGTATTTT. It yields the protein CASSPPTQGDTQYF.

J is TRBJ2-2 and V is TRBV29-1; maybe TRBD2 (6 bases). CDR1 SQVTM and CDR2 ANQGSEA come from the germline V gene. The CDR3 has 16 residues. The ends were cut back, 1 base at V and 2 bases at J, with 14 bases in the middle. This CDR3 reads CSVEVKPGLNTGELFF. In DNA form, the CDR3 reads TGCAGCGTTGAAGTCAAACCGGGACTTAACACCGGGGAGCTGTTTTTT.

The DNA for the CDR3 is TGTGCCAGCAGCCCCCGGGGGAAGGGCCCCACTGAAGCTTTCTTT. Protein product: CASSPRGKGPTEAFF. The rearrangement links TRBV7-3 to TRBJ1-1, with D possibly matching TRBD1 (5 bases). The CDR3 is 15 residues long. V was cut by 5 bases and J by 4 bases, with 17 bases left in between. Per germline, CDR1 SGHTA and CDR2 FQGTGA.